This paragraph covers one T cell receptor beta chain sequence. Its target is unknown. Just one base apart from a much larger clone, this may be a read error. This sample is part of a study of shared clonotypes between healthy human individuals. Study information: The plates for each donor numbered three CD4 naive, three CD4 memory, two CD8 naive and one CD8 memory. Points from the study as a whole: As a rule, naive subsets had a larger estimated richness than memory subsets.

Germline V gene lookup returns CDR1 SEHNR and CDR2 FQNEAQ (reference sequence). The CDR3 runs to 15 residues. The assay was immunoSEQ multiplex PCR, and TCRdb's table has in-frame clones only and misses some. The table includes roughly 2 million clones, roughly 95% detected once. This clonotype was sampled from a man aged 18 to 35 in good health. Sequencing input: naive CD4+ T cells sorted from blood. Specified subset: CD45RA+ positively selected. This chain connects TRBV7-9 to TRBJ2-5; D may be TRBD1 or TRBD2 (7 bases each). The CDR3: CASSQGEGVQEAQYF. The CDR3 bases are TGTGCCAGCAGCCAGGGGGAGGGCGTACAAGAGGCCCAGTACTTC.